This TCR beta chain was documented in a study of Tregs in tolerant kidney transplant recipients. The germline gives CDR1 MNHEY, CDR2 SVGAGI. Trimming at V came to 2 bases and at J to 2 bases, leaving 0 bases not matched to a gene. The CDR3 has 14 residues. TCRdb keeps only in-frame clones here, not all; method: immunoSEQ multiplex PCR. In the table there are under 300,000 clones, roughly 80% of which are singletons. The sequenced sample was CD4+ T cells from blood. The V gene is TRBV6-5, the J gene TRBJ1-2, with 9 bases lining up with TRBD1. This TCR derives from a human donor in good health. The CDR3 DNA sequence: TGTGCCAGCAGTTACGGGACAGGGAACTATGGCTACACCTTC. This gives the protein CASSYGTGNYGYTF.